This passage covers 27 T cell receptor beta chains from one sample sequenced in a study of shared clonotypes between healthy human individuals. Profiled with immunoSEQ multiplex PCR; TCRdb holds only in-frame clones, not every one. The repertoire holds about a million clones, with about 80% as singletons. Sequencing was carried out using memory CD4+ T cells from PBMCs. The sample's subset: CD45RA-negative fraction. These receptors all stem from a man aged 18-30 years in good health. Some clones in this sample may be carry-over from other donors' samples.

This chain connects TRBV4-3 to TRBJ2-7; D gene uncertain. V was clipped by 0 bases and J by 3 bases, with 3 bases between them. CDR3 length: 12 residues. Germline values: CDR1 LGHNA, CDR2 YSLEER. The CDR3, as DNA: TGCGCCAGCAGCCAAGACCTCTACGAGCAGTACTTC. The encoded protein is CASSQDLYEQYF.

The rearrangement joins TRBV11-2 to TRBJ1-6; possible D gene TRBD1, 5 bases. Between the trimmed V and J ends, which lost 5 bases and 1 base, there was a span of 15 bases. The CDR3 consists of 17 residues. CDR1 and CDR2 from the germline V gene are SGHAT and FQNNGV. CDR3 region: CASSPRGAGSYNSPLHF. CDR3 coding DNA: TGTGCCAGCAGCCCCAGAGGGGCTGGTTCCTATAATTCACCCCTCCACTTT.

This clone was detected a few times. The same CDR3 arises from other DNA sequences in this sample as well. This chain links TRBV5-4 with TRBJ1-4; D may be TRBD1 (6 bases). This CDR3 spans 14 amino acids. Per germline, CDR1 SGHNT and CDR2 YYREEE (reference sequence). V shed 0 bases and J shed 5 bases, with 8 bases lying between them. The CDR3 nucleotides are TGTGCCAGCAGCTTGGGGACAGAGAATGAAAAACTGTTTTTT. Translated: CASSLGTENEKLFF. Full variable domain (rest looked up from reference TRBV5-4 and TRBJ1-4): ETGVTQSPTHLIKTRGQQVTLRCSSQSGHNTVSWYQQALGQGPQFIFQYYREEENGRGNFPPRFSGLQFPNYSSELNVNALELDDSALYLCASSLGTENEKLFFGSGTQLSVL.

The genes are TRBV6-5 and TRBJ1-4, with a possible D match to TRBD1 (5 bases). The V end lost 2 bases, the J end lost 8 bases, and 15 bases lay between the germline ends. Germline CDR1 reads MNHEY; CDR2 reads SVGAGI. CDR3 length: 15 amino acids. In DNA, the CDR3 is TGTGCCAGCAGTTACGTAGCGGGGCCAGAGGAAAAACTGTTTTTT. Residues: CASSYVAGPEEKLFF.

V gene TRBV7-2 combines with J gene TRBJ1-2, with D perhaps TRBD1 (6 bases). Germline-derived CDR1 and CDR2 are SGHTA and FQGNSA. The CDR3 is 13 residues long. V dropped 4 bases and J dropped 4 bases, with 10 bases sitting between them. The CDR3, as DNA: TGTGCCAGCAGCTCCGGACAGCTCTATGGCTACACCTTC. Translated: CASSSGQLYGYTF. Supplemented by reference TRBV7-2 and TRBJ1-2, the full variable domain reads GAGVSQSPSNKVTEKGKDVELRCDPISGHTALYWYRQSLGQGLEFLIYFQGNSAPDKSGLPSDRFSAERTGGSVSTLTIQRTQQEDSAVYLCASSSGQLYGYTFGSGTRLTVV.

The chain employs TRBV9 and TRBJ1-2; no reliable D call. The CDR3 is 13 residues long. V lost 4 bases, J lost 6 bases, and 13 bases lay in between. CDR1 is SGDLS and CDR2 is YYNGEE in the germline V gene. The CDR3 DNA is TGTGCCAGCAGCATAATCGAAGGTGATGGCTACACCTTC. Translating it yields CASSIIEGDGYTF. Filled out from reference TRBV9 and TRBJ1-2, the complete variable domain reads DSGVTQTPKHLITATGQRVTLRCSPRSGDLSVYWYQQSLDQGLQFLIQYYNGEERAKGNILERFSAQQFPDLHSELNLSSLELGDSALYFCASSIIEGDGYTFGSGTRLTVV.

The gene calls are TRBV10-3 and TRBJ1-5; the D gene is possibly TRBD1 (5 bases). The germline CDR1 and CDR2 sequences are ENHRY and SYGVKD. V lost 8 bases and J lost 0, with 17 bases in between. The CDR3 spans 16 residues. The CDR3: CAIGSGQSSSNQPQHF. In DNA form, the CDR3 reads TGTGCCATCGGATCCGGACAAAGTTCTAGCAATCAGCCCCAGCATTTT.

The CDR3 spells CASSSDRGLPQHF. CDR3 DNA: TGTGCCAGCAGCTCTGACAGGGGCTTGCCCCAGCATTTT. This chain links TRBV5-4 with TRBJ1-5, with 8 bases identical to TRBD1. The trim removed 3 bases at V and 9 bases at J, leaving 5 bases unmatched. Germline V gene data show CDR1 as SGHNT and CDR2 as YYREEE (reference sequence). The CDR3 contains 13 residues. Based on the CDR3 plus reference TRBV5-4 and TRBJ1-5, the full variable domain is ETGVTQSPTHLIKTRGQQVTLRCSSQSGHNTVSWYQQALGQGPQFIFQYYREEENGRGNFPPRFSGLQFPNYSSELNVNALELDDSALYLCASSSDRGLPQHFGDGTRLSIL.

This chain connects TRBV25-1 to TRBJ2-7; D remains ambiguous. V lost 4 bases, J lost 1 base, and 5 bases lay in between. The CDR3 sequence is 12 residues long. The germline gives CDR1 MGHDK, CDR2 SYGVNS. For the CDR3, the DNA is TGTGCCAGCAGTGTTCATTCCTACGAGCAGTACTTC. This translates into CASSVHSYEQYF.

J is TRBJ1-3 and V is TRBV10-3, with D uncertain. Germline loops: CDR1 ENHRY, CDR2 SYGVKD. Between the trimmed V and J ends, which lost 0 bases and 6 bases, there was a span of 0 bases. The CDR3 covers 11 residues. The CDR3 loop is CAISESNTIYF. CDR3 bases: TGTGCCATCAGTGAGTCAAACACCATATATTTT.

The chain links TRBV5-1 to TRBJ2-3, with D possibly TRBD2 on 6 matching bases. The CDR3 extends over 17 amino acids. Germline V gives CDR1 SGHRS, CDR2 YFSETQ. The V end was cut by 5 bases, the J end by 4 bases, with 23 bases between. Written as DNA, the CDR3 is TGCGCCAGCAGTTCCCTTACCGGGGGAGTGGGGCCAGATACGCAGTATTTT. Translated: CASSSLTGGVGPDTQYF.

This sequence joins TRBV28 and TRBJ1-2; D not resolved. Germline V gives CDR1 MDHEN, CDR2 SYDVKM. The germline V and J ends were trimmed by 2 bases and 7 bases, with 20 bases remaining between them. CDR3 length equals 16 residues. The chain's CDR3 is CASSLTAMSSVGGYTF. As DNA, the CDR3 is TGTGCCAGCAGTTTAACGGCAATGTCATCGGTGGGTGGCTACACCTTC.

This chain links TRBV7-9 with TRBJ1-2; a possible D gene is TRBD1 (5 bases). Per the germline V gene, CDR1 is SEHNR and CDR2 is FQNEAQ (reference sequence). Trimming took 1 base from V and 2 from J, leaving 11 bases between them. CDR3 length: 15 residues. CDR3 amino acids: CASSLGAGPNYGYTF. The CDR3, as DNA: TGTGCCAGCAGCTTAGGGGCGGGGCCCAACTATGGCTACACCTTC.

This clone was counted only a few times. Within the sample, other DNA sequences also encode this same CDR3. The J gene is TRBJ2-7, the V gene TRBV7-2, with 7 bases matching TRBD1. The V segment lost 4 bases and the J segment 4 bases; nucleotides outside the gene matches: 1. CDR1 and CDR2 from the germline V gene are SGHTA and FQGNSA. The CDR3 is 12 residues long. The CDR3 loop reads CASSSQGYEQYF. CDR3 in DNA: TGTGCCAGCAGCTCACAGGGGTACGAGCAGTACTTC.

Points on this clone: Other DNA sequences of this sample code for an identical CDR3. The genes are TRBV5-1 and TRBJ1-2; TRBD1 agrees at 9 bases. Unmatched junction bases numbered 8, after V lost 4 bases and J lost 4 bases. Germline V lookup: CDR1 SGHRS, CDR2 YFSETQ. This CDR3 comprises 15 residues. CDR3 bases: TGCGCCAGCAGCACGGGACAGGGAACGGGCTATGGCTACACCTTC. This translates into CASSTGQGTGYGYTF.

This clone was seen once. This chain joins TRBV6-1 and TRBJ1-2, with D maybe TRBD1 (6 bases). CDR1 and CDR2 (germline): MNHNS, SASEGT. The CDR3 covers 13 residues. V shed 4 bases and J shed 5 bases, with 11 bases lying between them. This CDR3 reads CASSGNRVYGYTF. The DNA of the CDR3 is TGTGCCAGCAGTGGAAACAGGGTATATGGCTACACCTTC.

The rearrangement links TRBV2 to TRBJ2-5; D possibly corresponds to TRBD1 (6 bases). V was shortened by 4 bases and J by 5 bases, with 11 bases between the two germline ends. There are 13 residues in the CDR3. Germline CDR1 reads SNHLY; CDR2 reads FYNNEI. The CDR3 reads CASSGVGAETQYF. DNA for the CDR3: TGTGCCAGCAGTGGAGTGGGGGCTGAGACCCAGTACTTC.

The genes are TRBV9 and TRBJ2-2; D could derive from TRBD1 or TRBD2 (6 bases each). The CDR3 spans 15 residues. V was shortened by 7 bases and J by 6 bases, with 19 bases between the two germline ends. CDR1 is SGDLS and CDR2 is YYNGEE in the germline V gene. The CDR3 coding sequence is TGTGCCAGCTGCCCGGAGAGGGGGGCAGCCGGGGAGCTGTTTTTT. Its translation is CASCPERGAAGELFF.

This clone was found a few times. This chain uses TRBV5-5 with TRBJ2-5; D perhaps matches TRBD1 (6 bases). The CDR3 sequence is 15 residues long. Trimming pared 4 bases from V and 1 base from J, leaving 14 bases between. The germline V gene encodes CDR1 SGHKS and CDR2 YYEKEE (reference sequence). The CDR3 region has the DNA TGTGCCAGCAGCAAAACAGGACAGCTCCAAGAGACCCAGTACTTC. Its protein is CASSKTGQLQETQYF. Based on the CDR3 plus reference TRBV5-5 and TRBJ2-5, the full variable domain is DAGVTQSPTHLIKTRGQQVTLRCSPISGHKSVSWYQQVLGQGPQFIFQYYEKEERGRGNFPDRFSARQFPNYSSELNVNALLLGDSALYLCASSKTGQLQETQYFGPGTRLLVL.

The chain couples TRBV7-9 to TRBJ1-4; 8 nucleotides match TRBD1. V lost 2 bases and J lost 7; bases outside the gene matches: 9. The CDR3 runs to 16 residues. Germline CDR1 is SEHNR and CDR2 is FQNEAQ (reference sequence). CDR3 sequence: CASSLTTTGEGEKLFF. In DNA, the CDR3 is TGTGCCAGCAGCTTAACAACGACAGGGGAGGGTGAAAAACTGTTTTTT.

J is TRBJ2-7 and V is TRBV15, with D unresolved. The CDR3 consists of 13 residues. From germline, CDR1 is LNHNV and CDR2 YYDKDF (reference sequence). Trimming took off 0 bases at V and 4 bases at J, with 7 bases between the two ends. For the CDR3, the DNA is TGTGCCACCAGCAGAGACCAGAAGTACGAGCAGTACTTC. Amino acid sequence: CATSRDQKYEQYF.

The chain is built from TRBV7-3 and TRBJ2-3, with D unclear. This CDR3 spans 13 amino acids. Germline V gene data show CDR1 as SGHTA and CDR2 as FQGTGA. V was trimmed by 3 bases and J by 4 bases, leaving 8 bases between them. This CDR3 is CASSFVGPDTQYF. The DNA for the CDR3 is TGTGCCAGCAGCTTCGTCGGCCCAGATACGCAGTATTTT.

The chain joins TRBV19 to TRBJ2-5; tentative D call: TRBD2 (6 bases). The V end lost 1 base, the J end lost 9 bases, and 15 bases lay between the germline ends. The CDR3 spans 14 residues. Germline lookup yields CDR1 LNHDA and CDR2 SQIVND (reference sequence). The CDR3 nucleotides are TGTGCCAGTAGTATAGGGTCTGCCCCGGGGGCCCAGTACTTC. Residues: CASSIGSAPGAQYF.

The CDR3, as DNA: TGCGCCAGCAGCTTCGCACCTTCGGGGGGAGTAGAGACCCAGTACTTC. It translates to CASSFAPSGGVETQYF. The chain is built from TRBV5-1 and TRBJ2-5; 7 bases fit TRBD2. Germline CDR1 SGHRS, CDR2 YFSETQ. This CDR3 has 16 amino acids. Trimming cost V 2 bases and J 4 bases; bases outside gene matches: 11. The complete variable domain, with remaining parts taken from reference TRBV5-1 and TRBJ2-5, reads KAGVTQTPRYLIKTRGQQVTLSCSPISGHRSVSWYQQTPGQGLQFLFEYFSETQRNKGNFPGRFSGRQFSNSRSEMNVSTLELGDSALYLCASSFAPSGGVETQYFGPGTRLLVL.

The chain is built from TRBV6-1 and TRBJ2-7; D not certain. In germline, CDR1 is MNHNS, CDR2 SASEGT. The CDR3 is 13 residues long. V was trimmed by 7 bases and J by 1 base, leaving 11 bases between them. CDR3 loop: CASTPTVSYEQYF. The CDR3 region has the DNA TGTGCCAGCACCCCGACGGTTTCCTACGAGCAGTACTTC.

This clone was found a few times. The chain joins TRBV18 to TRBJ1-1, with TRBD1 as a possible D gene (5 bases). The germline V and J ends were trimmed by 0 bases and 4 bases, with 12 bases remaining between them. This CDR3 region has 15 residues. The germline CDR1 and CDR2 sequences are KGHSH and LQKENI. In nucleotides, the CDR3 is TGTGCCAGCTCACCACCAACCTTGGGGCGCACTGAAGCTTTCTTT. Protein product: CASSPPTLGRTEAFF. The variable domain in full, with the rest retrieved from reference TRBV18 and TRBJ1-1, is NAGVMQNPRHLVRRRGQEARLRCSPMKGHSHVYWYRQLPEEGLKFMVYLQKENIIDESGMPKERFSAEFPKEGPSILRIQQVVRGDSAAYFCASSPPTLGRTEAFFGQGTRLTVV.

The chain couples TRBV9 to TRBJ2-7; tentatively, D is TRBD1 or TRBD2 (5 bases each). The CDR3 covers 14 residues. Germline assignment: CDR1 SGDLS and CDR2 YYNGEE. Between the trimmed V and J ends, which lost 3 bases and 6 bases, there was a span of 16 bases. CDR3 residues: CASSAGTTRPEQYF. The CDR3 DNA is TGTGCCAGCAGCGCCGGGACCACACGGCCCGAGCAGTACTTC.